This TCR beta chain was observed in a study of regulatory T cells in long-lasting Graves disease. Overall study findings and caveats: TCR diversity in persistent Graves' patients was below that of newly diagnosed ones. Comparison showed that persistent patients shared more public clonotypes (roughly 2,500) than new patients (about 970).

CDR1 is MNHEY, CDR2 SMNVEV, per germline (reference sequence). The CDR3 totals 13 residues. V lost 6 bases and J lost 4, with 13 bases in between. Worth noting for this clonotype: Its target is not known.

In building TCR beta libraries, iRepertoire HTBI primers were used together with Arm-PCR of CDR3 regions. In TCRdb, the multiplex PCR reads were re-called with MiXCR into one record per CDR3 protein. This table has around 460,000 distinct CDR3 sequences, 14% appearing once. Time point here: newly diagnosed GD, antithyroid drugs for less than 3 months. PBMC-derived RNA was used for the TCR library. EDTA tubes collected 9 to 9.5 milliliters of peripheral blood. The sample also formed part of further work on T cells in Graves' hyperthyroidism and ophthalmopathy. That work adds: The HTBI primer set served for first-round RT-PCR of the TCR CDR3.

The sequence came from a woman aged 45-59 years with Graves disease. The chain uses TRBV27 and TRBJ2-7, with a tentative D call TRBD1 (6 bases). Sample: peripheral blood mononuclear cells (PBMCs), taken at new diagnosis, from a patient treated with antithyroid drugs. CDR3 in DNA: TGTGCCAGCAGGGCCGGGACACCTTACGAGCAGTACTTC. Protein product: CASRAGTPYEQYF.